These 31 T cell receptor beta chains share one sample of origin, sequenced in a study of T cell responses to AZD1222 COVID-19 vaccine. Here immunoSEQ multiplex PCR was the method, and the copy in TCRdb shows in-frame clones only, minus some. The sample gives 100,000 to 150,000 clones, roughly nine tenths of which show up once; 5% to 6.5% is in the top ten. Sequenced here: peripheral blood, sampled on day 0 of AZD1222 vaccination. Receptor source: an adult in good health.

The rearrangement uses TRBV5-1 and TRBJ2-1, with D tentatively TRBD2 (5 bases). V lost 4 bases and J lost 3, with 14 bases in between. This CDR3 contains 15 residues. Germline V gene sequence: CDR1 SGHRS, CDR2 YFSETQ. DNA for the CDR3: TGCGCCAGCAGCCCCCCGGACTTATACTACAATGAGCAGTTCTTC. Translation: CASSPPDLYYNEQFF.

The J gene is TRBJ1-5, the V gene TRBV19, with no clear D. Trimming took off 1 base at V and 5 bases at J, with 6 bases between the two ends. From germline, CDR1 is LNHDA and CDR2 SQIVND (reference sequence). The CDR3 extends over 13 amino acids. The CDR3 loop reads CASSIGLYQPQHF. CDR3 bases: TGTGCCAGTAGTATAGGTCTGTATCAGCCCCAGCATTTT.

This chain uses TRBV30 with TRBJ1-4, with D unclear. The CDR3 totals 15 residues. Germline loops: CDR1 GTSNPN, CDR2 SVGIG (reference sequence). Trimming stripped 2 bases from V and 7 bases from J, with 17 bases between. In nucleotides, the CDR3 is TGTGCCTGGAGTCCCCCAGGCAGTTGGAGTGAAAAACTGTTTTTT. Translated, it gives CAWSPPGSWSEKLFF. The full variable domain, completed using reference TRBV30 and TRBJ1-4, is SQTIHQWPATLVQPVGSPLSLECTVEGTSNPNLYWYRQAAGRGLQLLFYSVGIGQISSEVPQNLSASRPQDRQFILSSKKLLLSDSGFYLCAWSPPGSWSEKLFFGSGTQLSVL.

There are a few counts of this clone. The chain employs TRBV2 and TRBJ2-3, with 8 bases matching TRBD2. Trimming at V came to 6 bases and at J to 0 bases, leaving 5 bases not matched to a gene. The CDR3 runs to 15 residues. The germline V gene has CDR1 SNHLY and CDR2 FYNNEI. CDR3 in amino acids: CASSYGGGSTDTQYF. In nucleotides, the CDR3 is TGTGCCAGCAGCTACGGCGGGGGGAGCACAGATACGCAGTATTTT.

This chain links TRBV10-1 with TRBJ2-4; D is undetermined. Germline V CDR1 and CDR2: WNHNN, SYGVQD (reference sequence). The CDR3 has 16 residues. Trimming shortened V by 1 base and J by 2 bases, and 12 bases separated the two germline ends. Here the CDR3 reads CASSECGPGSKNIQYF. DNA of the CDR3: TGCGCCAGCAGTGAGTGTGGGCCCGGGTCCAAAAACATTCAGTACTTC.

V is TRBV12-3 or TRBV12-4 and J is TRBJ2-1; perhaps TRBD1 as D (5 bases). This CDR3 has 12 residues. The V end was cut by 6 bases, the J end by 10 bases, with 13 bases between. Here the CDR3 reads CASSRRAGEQFF. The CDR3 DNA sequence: TGTGCCAGCAGCCGGAGAGCAGGGGAGCAGTTCTTC.

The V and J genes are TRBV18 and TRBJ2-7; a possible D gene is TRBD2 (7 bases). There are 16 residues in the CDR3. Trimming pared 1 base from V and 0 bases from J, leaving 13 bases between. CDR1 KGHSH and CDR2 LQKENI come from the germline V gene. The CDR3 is CASSPRGGASSYEQYF. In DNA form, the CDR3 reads TGTGCCAGCTCACCACGAGGGGGGGCGAGCTCCTACGAGCAGTACTTC.

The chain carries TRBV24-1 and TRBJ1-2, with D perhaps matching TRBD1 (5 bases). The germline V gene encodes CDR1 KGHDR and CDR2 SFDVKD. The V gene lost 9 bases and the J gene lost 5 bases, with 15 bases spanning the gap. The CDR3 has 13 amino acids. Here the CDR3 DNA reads TGTGCCACCTCGAGGGGAGCAGCGTATGGCTACACCTTC. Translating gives CATSRGAAYGYTF.

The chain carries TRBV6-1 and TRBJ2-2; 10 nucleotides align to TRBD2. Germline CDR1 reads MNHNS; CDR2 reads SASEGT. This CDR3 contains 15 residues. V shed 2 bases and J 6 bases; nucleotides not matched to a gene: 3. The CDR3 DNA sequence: TGTGCCAGCAGTGAACTAGCGGGGGTGGCCGGGGAGCTGTTTTTT. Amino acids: CASSELAGVAGELFF.

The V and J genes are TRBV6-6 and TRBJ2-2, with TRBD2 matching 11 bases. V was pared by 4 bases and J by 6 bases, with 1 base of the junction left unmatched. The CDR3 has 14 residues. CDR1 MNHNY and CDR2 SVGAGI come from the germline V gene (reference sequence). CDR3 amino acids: CASSLAGGPGELFF. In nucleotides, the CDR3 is TGTGCCAGCAGTTTAGCGGGGGGGCCCGGGGAGCTGTTTTTT.

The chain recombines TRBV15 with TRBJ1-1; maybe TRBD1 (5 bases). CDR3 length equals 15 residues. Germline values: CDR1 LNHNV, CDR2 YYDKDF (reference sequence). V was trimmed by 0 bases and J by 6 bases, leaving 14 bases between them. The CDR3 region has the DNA TGTGCCACCAGCAGAGATCGGGGGGAATTGGCTGAAGCTTTCTTT. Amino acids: CATSRDRGELAEAFF.

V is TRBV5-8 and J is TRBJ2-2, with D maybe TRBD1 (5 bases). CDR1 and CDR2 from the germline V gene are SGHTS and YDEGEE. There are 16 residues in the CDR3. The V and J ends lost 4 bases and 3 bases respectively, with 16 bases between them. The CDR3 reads CASSGRESFDTGELFF. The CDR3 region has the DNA TGTGCCAGCAGCGGCAGGGAATCGTTTGACACCGGGGAGCTGTTTTTT. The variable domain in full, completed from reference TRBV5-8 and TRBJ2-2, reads EAGVTQSPTHLIKTRGQQATLRCSPISGHTSVYWYQQALGLGLQFLLWYDEGEERNRGNFPPRFSGRQFPNYSSELNVNALELEDSALYLCASSGRESFDTGELFFGEGSRLTVL.

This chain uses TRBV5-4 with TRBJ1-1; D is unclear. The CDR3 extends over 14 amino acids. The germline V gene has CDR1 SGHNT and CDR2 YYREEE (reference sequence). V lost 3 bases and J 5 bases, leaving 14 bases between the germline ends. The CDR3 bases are TGTGCCAGCAGCTACAACCGGGTAGGGACTGAAGCTTTCTTT. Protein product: CASSYNRVGTEAFF. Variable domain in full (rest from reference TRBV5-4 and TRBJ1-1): ETGVTQSPTHLIKTRGQQVTLRCSSQSGHNTVSWYQQALGQGPQFIFQYYREEENGRGNFPPRFSGLQFPNYSSELNVNALELDDSALYLCASSYNRVGTEAFFGQGTRLTVV.

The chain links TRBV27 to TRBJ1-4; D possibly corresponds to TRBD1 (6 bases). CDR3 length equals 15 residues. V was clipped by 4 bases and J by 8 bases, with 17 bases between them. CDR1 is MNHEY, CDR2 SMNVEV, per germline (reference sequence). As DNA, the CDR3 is TGTGCCAGCAGTTCCCCCGGGACACCCCCGGAAAAACTGTTTTTT. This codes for CASSSPGTPPEKLFF. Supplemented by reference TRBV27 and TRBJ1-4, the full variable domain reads EAQVTQNPRYLITVTGKKLTVTCSQNMNHEYMSWYRQDPGLGLRQIYYSMNVEVTDKGDVPEGYKVSRKEKRNFPLILESPSPNQTSLYFCASSSPGTPPEKLFFGSGTQLSVL.

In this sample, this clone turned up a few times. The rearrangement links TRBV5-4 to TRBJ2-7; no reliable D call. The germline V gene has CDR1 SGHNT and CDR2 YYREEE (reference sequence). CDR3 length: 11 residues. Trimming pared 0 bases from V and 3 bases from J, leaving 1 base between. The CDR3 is CASSLDYEQYF. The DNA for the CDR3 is TGTGCCAGCAGCTTGGACTACGAGCAGTACTTC.

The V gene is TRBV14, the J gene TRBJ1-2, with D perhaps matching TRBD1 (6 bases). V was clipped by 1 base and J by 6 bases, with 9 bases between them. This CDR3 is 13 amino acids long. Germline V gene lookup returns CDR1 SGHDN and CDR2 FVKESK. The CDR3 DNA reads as TGTGCCAGCAGCCAAGGGACAGCCGATGGCTACACCTTC. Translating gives CASSQGTADGYTF.

The CDR3 is CASSPLPVGRGEQFF. The CDR3 DNA sequence: TGTGCCAGCTCACCGCTGCCGGTGGGGCGCGGTGAGCAGTTCTTC. The rearrangement uses TRBV18 and TRBJ2-1, with D possibly TRBD1 on 5 matching bases. Trimming shortened V by 3 bases and J by 9 bases, and 18 bases separated the two germline ends. The V gene's germline CDR1 is KGHSH and CDR2 LQKENI. The CDR3 loop spans 15 amino acids.

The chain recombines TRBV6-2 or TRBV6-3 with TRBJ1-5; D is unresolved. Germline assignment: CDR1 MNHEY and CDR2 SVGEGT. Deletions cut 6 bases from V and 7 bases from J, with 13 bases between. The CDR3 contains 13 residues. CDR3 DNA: TGTGCCAGCAGCCTGGAGGTAGGGCAGCCCCAGCATTTT. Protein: CASSLEVGQPQHF.

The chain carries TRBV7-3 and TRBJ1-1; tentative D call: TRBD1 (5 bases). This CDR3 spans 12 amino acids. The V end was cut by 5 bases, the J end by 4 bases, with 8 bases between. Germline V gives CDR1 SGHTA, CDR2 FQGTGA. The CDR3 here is CASSLDSTEAFF. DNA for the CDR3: TGTGCCAGCAGCCTCGACAGCACTGAAGCTTTCTTT.

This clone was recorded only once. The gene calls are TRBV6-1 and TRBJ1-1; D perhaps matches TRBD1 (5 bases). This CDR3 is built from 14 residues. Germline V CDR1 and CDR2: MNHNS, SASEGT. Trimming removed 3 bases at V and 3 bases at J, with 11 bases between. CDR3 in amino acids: CASSEGGWDTEAFF. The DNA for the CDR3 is TGTGCCAGCAGTGAGGGGGGGTGGGACACTGAAGCTTTCTTT.

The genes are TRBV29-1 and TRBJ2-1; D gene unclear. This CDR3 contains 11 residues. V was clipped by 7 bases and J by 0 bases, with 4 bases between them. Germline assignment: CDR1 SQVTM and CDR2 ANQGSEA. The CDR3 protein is CSGNSYNEQFF. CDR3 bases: TGCAGCGGGAACTCCTACAATGAGCAGTTCTTC.

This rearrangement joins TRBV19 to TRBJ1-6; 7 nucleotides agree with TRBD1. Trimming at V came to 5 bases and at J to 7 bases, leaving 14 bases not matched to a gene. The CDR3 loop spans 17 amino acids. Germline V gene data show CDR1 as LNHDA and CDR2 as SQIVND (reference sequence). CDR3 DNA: TGTGCCAGTAGTGCCGGCAGGAGAGGGGGCGGGAATTCACCCCTCCACTTT. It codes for CASSAGRRGGGNSPLHF.

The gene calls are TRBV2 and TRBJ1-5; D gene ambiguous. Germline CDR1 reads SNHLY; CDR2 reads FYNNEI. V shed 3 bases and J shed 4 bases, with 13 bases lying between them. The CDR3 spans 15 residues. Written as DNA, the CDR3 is TGTGCCAGCAGTGAGCGGGAAGGTAATAATCAGCCCCAGCATTTT. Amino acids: CASSEREGNNQPQHF.

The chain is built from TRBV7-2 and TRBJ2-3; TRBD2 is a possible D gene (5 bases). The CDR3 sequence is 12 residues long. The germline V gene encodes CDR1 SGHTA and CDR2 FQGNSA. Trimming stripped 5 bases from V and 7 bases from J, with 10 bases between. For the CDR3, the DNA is TGTGCCAGCAGCCCACCGGGGTATACGCAGTATTTT. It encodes CASSPPGYTQYF.

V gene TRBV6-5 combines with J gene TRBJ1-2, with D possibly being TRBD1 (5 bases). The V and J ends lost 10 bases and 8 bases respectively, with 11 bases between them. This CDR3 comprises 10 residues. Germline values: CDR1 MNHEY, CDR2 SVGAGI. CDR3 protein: CATGEGGYTF. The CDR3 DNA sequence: TGTGCCACCGGGGAGGGGGGCTACACCTTC.

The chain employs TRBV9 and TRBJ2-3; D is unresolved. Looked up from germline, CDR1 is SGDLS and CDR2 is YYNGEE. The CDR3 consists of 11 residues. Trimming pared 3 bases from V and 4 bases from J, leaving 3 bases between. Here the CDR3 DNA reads TGTGCCAGCAGCGCATCAGATACGCAGTATTTT. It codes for CASSASDTQYF.

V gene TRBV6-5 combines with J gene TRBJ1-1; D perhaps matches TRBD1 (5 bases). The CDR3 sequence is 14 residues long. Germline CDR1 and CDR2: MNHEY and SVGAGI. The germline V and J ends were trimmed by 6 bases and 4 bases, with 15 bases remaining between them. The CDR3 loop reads CASRRQITATEAFF. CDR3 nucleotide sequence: TGTGCCAGCAGGCGACAGATAACCGCCACTGAAGCTTTCTTT.

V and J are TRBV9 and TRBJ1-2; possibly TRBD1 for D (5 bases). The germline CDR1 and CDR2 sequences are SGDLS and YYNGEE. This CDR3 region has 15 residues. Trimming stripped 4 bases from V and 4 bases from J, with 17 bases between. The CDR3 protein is CASSLSGEGSYGYTF. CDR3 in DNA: TGTGCCAGCAGCCTTAGTGGGGAGGGGTCCTATGGCTACACCTTC. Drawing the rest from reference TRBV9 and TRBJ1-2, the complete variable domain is DSGVTQTPKHLITATGQRVTLRCSPRSGDLSVYWYQQSLDQGLQFLIQYYNGEERAKGNILERFSAQQFPDLHSELNLSSLELGDSALYFCASSLSGEGSYGYTFGSGTRLTVV.

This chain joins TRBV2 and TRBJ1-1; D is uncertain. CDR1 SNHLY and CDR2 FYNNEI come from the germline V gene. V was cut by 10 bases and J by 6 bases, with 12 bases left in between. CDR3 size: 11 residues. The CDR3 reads CATSSSPEAFF. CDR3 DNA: TGTGCCACCTCTTCGAGCCCTGAAGCTTTCTTT.

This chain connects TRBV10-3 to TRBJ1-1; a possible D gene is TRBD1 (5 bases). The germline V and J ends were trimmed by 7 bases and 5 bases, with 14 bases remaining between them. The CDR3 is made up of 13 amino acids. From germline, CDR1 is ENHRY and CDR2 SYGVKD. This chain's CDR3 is CAITGGGLTEAFF. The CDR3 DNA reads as TGTGCCATCACGGGGGGGGGATTGACTGAAGCTTTCTTT.

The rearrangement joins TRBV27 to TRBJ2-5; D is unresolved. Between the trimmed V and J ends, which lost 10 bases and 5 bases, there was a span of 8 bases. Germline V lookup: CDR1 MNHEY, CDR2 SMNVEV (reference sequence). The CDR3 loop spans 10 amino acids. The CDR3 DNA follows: TGTGCCACCGGTATTGAGACCCAGTACTTC. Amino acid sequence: CATGIETQYF.